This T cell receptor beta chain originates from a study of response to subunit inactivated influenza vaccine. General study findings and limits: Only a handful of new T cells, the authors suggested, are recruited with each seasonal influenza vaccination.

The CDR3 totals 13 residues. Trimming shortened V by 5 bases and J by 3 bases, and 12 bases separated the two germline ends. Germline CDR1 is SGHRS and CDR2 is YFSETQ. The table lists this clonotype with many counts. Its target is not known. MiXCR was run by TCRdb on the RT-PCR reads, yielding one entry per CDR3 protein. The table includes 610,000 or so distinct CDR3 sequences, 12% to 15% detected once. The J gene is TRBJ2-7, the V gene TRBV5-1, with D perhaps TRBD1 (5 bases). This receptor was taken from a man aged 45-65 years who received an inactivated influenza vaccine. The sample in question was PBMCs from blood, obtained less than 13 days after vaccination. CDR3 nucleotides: TGCGCCAGCAGTCTTCTTAGGGGCTACGAGCAGTACTTC. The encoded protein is CASSLLRGYEQYF. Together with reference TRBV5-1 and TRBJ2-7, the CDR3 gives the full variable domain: KAGVTQTPRYLIKTRGQQVTLSCSPISGHRSVSWYQQTPGQGLQFLFEYFSETQRNKGNFPGRFSGRQFSNSRSEMNVSTLELGDSALYLCASSLLRGYEQYFGPGTRLTVT.